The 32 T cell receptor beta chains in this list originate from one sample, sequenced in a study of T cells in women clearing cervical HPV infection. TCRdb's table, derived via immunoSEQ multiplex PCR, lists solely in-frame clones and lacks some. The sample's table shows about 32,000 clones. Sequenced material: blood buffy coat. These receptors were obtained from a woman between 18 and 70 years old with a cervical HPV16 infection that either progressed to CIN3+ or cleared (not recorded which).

The sequenced part of the CDR3 DNA is TGTGCCAGCAGCGAGGACAGGGGGGAAAGGTACGAG. As protein: CASSEDRGERYE. The CDR3 as a whole reads CASSEDRGERYEQYF. The V call is TRBV7-3, the J call TRBJ2-7; 10 bases map to TRBD1. The CDR3 end falls 3 residues outside the read, so it is completed with the germline J gene. Germline CDR1 SGHTA, CDR2 FQGTGA. V lost 5 bases and J lost 4; bases outside the gene matches: 8. This CDR3 region has 15 residues.

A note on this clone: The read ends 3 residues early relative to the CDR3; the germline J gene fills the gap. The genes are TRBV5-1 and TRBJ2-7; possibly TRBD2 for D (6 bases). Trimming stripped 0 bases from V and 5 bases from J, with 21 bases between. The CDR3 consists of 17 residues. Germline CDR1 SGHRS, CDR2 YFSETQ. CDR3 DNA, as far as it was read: TGCGCCAGCAGCTTGGGAGGGACTCTAATCCGTGGTCACGAG. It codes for CASSLGGTLIRGHE. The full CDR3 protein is CASSLGGTLIRGHEQYF. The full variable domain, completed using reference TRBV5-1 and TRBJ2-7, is KAGVTQTPRYLIKTRGQQVTLSCSPISGHRSVSWYQQTPGQGLQFLFEYFSETQRNKGNFPGRFSGRQFSNSRSEMNVSTLELGDSALYLCASSLGGTLIRGHEQYFGPGTRLTVT.

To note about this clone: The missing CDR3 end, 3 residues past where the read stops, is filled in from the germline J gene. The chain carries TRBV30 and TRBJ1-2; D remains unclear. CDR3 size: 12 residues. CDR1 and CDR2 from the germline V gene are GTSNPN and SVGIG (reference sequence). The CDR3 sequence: CAWRQTTYDYTF. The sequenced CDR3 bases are TGTGCCTGGAGGCAGACTACCTACGAC.

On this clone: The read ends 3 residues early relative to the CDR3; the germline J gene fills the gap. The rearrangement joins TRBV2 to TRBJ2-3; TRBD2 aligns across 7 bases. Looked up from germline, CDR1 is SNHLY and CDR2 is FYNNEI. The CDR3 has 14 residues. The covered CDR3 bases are TGTGCCAGCAGTGAGACCGGGGGAGGGCGGCCG. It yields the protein CASSETGGGRP. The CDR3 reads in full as CASSETGGGRPQYF.

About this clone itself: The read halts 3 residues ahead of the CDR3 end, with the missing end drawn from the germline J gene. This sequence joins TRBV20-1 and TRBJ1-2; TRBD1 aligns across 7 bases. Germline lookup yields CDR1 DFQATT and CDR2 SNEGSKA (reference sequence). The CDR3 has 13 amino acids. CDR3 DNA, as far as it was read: TGCAGTGCGGACTTCCGAGGGGGCGCGGGC. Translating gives CSADFRGGAG. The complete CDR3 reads CSADFRGGAGYTF.

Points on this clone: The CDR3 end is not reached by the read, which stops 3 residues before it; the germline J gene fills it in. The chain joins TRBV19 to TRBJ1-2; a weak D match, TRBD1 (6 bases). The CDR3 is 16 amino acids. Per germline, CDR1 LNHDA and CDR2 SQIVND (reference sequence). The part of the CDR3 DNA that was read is TGTGCCAGTAGTTTCCAGACAGGTCCGTCTACAGATACC. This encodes CASSFQTGPSTDT. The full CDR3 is CASSFQTGPSTDTYTF. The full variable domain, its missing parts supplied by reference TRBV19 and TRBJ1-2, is DGGITQSPKYLFRKEGQNVTLSCEQNLNHDAMYWYRQDPGQGLRLIYYSQIVNDFQKGDIAEGYSVSREKKESFPLTVTSAQKNPTAFYLCASSFQTGPSTDTYTFGSGTRLTVV.

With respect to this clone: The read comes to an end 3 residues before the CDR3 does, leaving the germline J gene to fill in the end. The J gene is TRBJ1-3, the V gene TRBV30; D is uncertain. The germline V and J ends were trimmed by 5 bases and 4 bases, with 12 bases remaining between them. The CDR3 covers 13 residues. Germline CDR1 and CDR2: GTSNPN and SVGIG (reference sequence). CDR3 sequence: CAWSLMAGNTIYF. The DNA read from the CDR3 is TGTGCCTGGTCCTTGATGGCCGGAAACACC.

The DNA read from the CDR3 is TGCAGCGTTGTCTCCCGCTCCTACGAG. Protein product: CSVVSRSYE. The CDR3 reads in full as CSVVSRSYEQYF. This chain uses TRBV29-1 with TRBJ2-7, with unresolved D. The read falls 3 residues short of the CDR3 end, and the missing part is taken from the germline J gene. CDR3 length equals 12 residues. Trimming cost V 4 bases and J 0 bases, with 7 bases left between them. Germline CDR1 is SQVTM and CDR2 is ANQGSEA.

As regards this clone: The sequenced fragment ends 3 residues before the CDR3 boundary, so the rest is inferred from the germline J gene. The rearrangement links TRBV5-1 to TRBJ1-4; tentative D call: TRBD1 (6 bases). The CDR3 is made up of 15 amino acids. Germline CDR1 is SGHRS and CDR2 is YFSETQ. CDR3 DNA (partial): TGCGCCAGCAGCCTCAGGACAGATCGTAATTCACCA. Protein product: CASSLRTDRNSP. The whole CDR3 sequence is CASSLRTDRNSPLFF.

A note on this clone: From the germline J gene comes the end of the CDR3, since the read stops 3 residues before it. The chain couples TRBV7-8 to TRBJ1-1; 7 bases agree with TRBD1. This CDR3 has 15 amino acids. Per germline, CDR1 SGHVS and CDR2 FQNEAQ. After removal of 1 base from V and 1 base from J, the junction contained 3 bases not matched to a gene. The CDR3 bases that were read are TGTGCCAGCAGCTTAGAGGGGGCGAAGAACACTGAA. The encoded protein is CASSLEGAKNTE. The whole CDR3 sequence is CASSLEGAKNTEAFF.

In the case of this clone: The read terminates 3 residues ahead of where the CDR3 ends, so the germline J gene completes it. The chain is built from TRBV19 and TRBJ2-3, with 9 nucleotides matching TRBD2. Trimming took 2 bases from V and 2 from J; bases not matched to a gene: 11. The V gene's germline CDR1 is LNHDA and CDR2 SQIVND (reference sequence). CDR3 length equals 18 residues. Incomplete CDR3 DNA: TGTGCCAGTAGTATAACCTTACTAGCGGGCACTTTCACAGATACG. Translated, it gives CASSITLLAGTFTDT. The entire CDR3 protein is CASSITLLAGTFTDTQYF.

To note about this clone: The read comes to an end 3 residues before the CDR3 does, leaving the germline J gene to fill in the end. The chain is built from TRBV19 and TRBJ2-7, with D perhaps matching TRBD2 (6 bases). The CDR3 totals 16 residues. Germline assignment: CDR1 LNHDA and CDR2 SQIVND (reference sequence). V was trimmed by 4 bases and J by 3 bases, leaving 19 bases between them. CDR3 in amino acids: CASSTSGTGIIYEQYF. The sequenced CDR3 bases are TGTGCCAGTAGTACCTCCGGGACTGGTATAATCTACGAG.

CDR3 DNA, as far as it was read: TGTGCCAGTAGTGTGGGGACAGGGAAGTATCAGCCC. Its protein is CASSVGTGKYQP. The whole CDR3 protein is CASSVGTGKYQPQHF. The chain is built from TRBV19 and TRBJ1-5, with 9 bases identical to TRBD1. The read stops 3 residues short of the end of the CDR3; the missing end is completed from the germline J gene. V lost 5 bases and J lost 5; bases outside the gene matches: 7. There are 15 residues in the CDR3. From germline, CDR1 is LNHDA and CDR2 SQIVND (reference sequence).

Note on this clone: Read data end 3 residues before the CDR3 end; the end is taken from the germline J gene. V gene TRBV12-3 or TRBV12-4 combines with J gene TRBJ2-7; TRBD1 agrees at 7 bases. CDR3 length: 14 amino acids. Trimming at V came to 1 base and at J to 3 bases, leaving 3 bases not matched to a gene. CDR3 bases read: TGTGCCAGCAGTTTAGACAGGGGCCTCTACGAG. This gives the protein CASSLDRGLYE. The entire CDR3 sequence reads CASSLDRGLYEQYF.

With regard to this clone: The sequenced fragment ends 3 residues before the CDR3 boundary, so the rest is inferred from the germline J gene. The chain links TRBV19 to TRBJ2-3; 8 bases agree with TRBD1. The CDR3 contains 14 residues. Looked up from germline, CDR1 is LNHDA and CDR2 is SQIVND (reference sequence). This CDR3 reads CASTPTGGRETQYF. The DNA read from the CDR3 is TGTGCCAGTACCCCCACAGGGGGTCGGGAGACG. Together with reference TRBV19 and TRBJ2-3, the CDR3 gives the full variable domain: DGGITQSPKYLFRKEGQNVTLSCEQNLNHDAMYWYRQDPGQGLRLIYYSQIVNDFQKGDIAEGYSVSREKKESFPLTVTSAQKNPTAFYLCASTPTGGRETQYFGPGTRLTVL.

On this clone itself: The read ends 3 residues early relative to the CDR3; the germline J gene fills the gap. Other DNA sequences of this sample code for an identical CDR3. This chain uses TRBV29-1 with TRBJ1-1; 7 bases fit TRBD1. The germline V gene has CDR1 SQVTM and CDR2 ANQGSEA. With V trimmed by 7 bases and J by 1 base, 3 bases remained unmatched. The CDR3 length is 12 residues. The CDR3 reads CSARTGNTEAFF. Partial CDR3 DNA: TGCAGCGCCAGGACAGGGAACACTGAA.

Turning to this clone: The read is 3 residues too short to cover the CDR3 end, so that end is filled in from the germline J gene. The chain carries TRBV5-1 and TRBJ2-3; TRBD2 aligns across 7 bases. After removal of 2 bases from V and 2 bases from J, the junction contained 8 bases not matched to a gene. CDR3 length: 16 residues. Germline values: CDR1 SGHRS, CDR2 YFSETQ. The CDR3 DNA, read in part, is TGCGCCAGCAGCTTAGGTAGCGGGCTGGACACAGATACG. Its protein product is CASSLGSGLDTDT. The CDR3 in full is CASSLGSGLDTDTQYF.

CDR3 sequence: CASRPQQGRFNQPQHF. Partial CDR3 DNA: TGTGCCAGTAGACCTCAGCAGGGGCGATTCAATCAGCCC. The chain employs TRBV19 and TRBJ1-5; weak D call: TRBD1 (6 bases). The read falls 3 residues short of the CDR3 end, and the missing part is taken from the germline J gene. V was clipped by 6 bases and J by 3 bases, with 18 bases between them. CDR3 length: 16 residues. The germline V gene has CDR1 LNHDA and CDR2 SQIVND (reference sequence). Full variable domain (outside the CDR3, taken from reference TRBV19 and TRBJ1-5): DGGITQSPKYLFRKEGQNVTLSCEQNLNHDAMYWYRQDPGQGLRLIYYSQIVNDFQKGDIAEGYSVSREKKESFPLTVTSAQKNPTAFYLCASRPQQGRFNQPQHFGDGTRLSIL.

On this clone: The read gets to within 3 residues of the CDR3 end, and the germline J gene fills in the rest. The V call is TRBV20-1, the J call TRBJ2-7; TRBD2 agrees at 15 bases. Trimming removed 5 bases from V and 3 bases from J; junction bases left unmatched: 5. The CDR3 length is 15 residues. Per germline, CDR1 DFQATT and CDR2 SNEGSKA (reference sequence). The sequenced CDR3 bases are TGCAGTGCTCCCGGGACTAGCGGGAGGCTCTACGAG. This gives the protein CSAPGTSGRLYE. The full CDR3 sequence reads CSAPGTSGRLYEQYF.

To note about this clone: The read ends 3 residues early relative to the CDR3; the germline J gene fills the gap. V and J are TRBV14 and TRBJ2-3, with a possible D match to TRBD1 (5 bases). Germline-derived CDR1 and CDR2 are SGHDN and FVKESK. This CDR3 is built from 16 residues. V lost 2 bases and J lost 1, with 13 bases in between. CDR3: CASSQTRDWGTDTQYF. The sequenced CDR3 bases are TGTGCCAGCAGCCAAACCAGGGATTGGGGCACAGATACG.

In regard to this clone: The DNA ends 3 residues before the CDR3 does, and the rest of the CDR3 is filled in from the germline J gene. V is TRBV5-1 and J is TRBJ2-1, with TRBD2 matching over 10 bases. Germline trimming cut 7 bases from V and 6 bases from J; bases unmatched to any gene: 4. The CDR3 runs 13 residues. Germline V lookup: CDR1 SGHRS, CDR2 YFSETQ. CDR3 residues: CASGLAVSNEQFF. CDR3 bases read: TGCGCCAGCGGACTAGCGGTTTCCAATGAG.

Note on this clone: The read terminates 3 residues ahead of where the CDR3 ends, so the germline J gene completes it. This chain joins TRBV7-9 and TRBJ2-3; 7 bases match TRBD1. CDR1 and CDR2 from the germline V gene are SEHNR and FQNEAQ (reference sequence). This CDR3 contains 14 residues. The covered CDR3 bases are TGTGCCAGCAGCCGCTCCGGGACAGTGGAGACG. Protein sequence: CASSRSGTVET. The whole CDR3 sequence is CASSRSGTVETQYF.

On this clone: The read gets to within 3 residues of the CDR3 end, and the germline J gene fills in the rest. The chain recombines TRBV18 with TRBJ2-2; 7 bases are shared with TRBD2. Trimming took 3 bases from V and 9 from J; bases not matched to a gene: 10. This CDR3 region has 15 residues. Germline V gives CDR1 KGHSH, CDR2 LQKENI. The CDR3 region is CASSPKTDGGRELFF. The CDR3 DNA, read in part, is TGTGCCAGCTCACCGAAGACAGACGGGGGGAGGGAG.

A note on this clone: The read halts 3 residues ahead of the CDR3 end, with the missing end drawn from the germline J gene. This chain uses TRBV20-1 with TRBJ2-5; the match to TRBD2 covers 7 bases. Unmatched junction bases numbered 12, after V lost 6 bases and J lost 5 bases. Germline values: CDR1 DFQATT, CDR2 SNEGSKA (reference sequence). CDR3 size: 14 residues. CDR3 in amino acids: CSALRSSGGETQYF. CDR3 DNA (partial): TGCAGTGCCCTTAGGTCTAGCGGAGGGGAGACC.

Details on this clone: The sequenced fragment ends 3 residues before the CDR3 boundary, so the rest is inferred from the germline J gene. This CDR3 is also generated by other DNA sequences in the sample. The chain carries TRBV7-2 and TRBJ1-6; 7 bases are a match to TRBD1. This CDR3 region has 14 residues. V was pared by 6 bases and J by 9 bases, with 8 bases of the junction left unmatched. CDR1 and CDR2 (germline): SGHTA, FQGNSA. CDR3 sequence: CASRLDRARSPLHF. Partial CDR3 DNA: TGTGCCAGCAGACTCGACAGGGCTCGTTCACCC.

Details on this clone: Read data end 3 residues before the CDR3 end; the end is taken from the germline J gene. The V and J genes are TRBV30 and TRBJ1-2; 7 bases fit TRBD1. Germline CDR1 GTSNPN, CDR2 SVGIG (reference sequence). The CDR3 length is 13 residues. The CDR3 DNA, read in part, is TGTGCCTGGAGTACCGGGACAGTCAATGAC. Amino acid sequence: CAWSTGTVND. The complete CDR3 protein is CAWSTGTVNDYTF.

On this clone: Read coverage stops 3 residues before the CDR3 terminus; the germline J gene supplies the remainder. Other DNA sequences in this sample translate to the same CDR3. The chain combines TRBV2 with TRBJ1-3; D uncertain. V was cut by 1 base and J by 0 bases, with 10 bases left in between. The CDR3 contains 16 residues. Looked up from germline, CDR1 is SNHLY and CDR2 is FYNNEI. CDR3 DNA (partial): TGTGCCAGCAGTGAAGGACTCAAGAGCTCTGGAAACACC. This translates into CASSEGLKSSGNT. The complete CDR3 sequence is CASSEGLKSSGNTIYF.

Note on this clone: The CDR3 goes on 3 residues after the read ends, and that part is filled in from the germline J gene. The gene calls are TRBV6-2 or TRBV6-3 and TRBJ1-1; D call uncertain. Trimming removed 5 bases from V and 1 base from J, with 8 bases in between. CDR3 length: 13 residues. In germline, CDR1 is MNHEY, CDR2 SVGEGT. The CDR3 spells CASSPYKNTEAFF. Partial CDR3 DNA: TGTGCCAGCAGTCCGTACAAGAACACTGAA.

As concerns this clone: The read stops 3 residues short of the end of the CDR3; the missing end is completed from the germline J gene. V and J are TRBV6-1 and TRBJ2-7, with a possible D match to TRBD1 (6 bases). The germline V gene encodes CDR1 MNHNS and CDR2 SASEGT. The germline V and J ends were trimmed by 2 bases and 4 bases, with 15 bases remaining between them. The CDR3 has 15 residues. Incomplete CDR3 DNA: TGTGCCAGCAGTGAATTAGTGACAGGAGCGTACGAG. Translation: CASSELVTGAYE. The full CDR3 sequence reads CASSELVTGAYEQYF.

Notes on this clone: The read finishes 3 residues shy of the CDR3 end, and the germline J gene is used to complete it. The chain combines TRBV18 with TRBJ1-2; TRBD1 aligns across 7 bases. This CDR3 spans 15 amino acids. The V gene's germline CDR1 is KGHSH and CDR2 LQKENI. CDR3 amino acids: CASSPGPDRVGGYTF. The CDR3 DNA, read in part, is TGTGCCAGCTCACCGGGGCCAGACAGGGTCGGCGGC.

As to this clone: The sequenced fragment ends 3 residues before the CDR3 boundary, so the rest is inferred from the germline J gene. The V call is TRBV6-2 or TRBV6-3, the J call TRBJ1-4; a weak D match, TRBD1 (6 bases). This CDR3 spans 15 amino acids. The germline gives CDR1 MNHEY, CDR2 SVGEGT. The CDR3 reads CASSYEPGVQSPLFF. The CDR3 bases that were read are TGTGCCAGCAGTTACGAGCCAGGGGTCCAATCACCA.

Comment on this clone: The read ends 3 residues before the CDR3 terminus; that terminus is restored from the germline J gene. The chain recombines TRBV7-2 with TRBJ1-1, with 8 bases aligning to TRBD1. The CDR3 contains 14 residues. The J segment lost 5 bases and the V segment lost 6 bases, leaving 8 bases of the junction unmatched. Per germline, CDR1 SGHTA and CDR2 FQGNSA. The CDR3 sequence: CASRWTGTGTEAFF. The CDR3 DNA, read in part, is TGTGCCAGCAGGTGGACAGGGACGGGGACTGAA.